This entry concerns a single TCR beta chain. The CDR3 extends over 12 amino acids. J was trimmed by 11 bases and V by 5 bases; bases with no gene match: 11. CDR1 SQVTM and CDR2 ANQGSEA come from the germline V gene. This sample is part of a study of radiotherapy plus CTLA-4 blockade in lung cancer. Measured with immunoSEQ multiplex PCR; TCRdb has only the in-frame clones, and not every one. The profile shows around 40,000 clones, 85% of them singletons. The chain joins TRBV29-1 to TRBJ1-1; 7 bases fit TRBD1. The source material was peripheral blood, sampled from a patient treated with radiotherapy plus ipilimumab. The TCR comes from a human donor with non-small cell lung cancer who had stable disease on radiotherapy plus ipilimumab. The CDR3 protein is CSVSSRQGLAFF. As DNA, the CDR3 is TGCAGCGTTTCGTCCCGACAGGGTCTGGCTTTCTTT.